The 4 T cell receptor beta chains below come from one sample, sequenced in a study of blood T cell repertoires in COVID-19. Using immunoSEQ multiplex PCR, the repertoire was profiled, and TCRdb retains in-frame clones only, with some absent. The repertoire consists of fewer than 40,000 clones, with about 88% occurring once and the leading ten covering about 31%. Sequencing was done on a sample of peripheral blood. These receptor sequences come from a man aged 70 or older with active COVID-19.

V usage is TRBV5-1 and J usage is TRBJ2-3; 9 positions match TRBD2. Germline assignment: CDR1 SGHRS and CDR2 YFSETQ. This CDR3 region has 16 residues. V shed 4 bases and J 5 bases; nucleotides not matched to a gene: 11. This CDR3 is CASSPGIAGVGDTQYF. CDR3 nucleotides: TGCGCCAGCAGCCCCGGGATAGCGGGGGTGGGAGATACGCAGTATTTT.

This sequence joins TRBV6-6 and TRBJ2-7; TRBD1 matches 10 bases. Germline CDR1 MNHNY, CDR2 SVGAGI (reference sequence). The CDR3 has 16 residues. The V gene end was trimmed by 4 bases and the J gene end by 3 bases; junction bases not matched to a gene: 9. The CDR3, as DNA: TGTGCCAGCAGTTCCCCCGGGACAGGGGTACTCTACGAGCAGTACTTC. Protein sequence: CASSSPGTGVLYEQYF.

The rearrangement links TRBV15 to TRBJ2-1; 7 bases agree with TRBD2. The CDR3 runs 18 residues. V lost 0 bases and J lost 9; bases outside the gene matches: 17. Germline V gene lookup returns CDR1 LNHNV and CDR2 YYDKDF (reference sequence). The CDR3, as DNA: TGTGCCACCAGCAGAGATTGGCTAGCGGAAACCGCCTTAGGTGAGCAGTTCTTC. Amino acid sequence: CATSRDWLAETALGEQFF.

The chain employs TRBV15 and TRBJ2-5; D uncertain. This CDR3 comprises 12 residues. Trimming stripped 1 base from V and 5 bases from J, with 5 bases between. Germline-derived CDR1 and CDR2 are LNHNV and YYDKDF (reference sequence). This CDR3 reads CATSRVGETQYF. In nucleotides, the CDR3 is TGTGCCACCAGCAGAGTTGGCGAGACCCAGTACTTC.